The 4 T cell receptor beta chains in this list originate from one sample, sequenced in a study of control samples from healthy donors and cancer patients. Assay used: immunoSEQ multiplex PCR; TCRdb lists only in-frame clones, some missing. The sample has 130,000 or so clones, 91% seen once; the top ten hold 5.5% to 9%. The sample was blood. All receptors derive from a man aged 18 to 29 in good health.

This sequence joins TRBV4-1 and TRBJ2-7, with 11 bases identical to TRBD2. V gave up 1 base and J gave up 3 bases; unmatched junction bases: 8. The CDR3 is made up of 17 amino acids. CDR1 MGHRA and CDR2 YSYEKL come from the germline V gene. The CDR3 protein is CASSQAWVAGGHYEQYF. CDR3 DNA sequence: TGCGCCAGCAGCCAAGCGTGGGTAGCGGGGGGGCACTACGAGCAGTACTTC.

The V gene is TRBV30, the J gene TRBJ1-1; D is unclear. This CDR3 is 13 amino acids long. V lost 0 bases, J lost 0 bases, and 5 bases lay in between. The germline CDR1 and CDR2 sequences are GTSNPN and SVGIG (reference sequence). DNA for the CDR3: TGTGCCTGGAGTGTAAACCTGAACACTGAAGCTTTCTTT. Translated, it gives CAWSVNLNTEAFF.

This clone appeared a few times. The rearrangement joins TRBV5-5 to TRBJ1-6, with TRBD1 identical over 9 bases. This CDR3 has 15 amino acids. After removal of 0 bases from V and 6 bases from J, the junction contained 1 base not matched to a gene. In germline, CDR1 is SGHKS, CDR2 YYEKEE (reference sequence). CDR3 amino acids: CASSLGTGVNSPLHF. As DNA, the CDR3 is TGTGCCAGCAGCTTGGGGACAGGGGTTAATTCACCCCTCCACTTT.

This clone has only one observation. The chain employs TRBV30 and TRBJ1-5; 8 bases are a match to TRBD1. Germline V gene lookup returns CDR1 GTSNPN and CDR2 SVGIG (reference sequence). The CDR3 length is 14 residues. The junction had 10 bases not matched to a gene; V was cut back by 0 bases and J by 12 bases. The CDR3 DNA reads TGTGCCTGGAGTGTCCGCCTGGACAGGGCCGACCAGCATTTT. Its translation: CAWSVRLDRADQHF. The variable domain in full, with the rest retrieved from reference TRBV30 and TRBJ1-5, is SQTIHQWPATLVQPVGSPLSLECTVEGTSNPNLYWYRQAAGRGLQLLFYSVGIGQISSEVPQNLSASRPQDRQFILSSKKLLLSDSGFYLCAWSVRLDRADQHFGDGTRLSIL.